This T cell receptor (beta chain) stems from a study of cytomegalovirus exposure and HLA in healthy donors (dated 2017 in TCRdb). For the wider study: An earlier analysis of some 500 of the donors reported 250 to 300 Gb of sequence data and 100 million to 130 million unique TCR beta sequences from some 180 million T cells. An early release covering some 640 HLA-typed donors comprised roughly 300 gigabases of sequencing data and roughly 85 million unique TCR sequences. Of the approximately 370 genotyped donors, 70% to 90% were placed in the genetic ancestry cluster associated with self-reported Caucasian donors. The study aimed to test whether cataloging public T cell receptors could reveal signatures of past pathogen exposure. The study profiled the T cell repertoires of some 610 subjects by immunosequencing and related them to cytomegalovirus serostatus. Besides the first cohort of under 700 subjects, a separate validation cohort made up of over 100 different subjects was used. High-throughput TCR immunosequencing, statistical association of individual TCRs with disease status, and machine learning were combined to predict cytomegalovirus infection status. In a later analysis, previously published TCR beta repertoires from 500 to 750 donors were re-analyzed and high-resolution HLA genotyping was added so that TCR occurrence patterns could be studied. The later analysis used no new phenotypic data to find candidate immune exposures, relying instead on TCR beta sequences and their occurrence across donors. An earlier analysis of some 500 of the donors used high-throughput TCR beta sequencing to judge whether each TCR beta V gene segment behaved as functional or pseudogenic. Donor age, sex, ethnicity and CMV serostatus were collected together with the repertoire data. In a later genetic analysis, genome-wide SNP genotypes for 398 of the 666 donors were used, and that subset was treated as a discovery cohort. Every repertoire in the discovery cohort had been generated on one and the same sequencing platform. HLA typing covered class I and class II loci at four-digit resolution. The number of donors typed differed by locus, with 629-630 for A, B, C, DRB1 and DQB1, 522 for DQA1, approximately 570 for DPA1, and 472 for DPB1. Roughly 5 DR-DQ haplotypes were handled as single units for association and clustering, since linkage in the cohort was strong. Among about 400 genotyped donors of the cohort, an average of around 240,000 unique TCR beta nucleotide sequences was sequenced per donor, of which approximately 18% were non-productive.

V lost 1 base and J lost 4 bases, and the count of bases not matched to a germline gene is 2. The germline V gene encodes CDR1 SGHNT and CDR2 YYREEE (reference sequence). From its cysteine to its phenylalanine, the CDR3 spans 15 amino acids. Only CDR3 DNA remains: 45 bases, in frame from the first base. Receptors were amplified or captured by the immunoSEQ multiplex PCR assay. A mixture of 60 forward primers for TCR Vbeta segments and 13 reverse primers for TCR Jbeta segments was used in the multiplex PCR. A multiplex PCR assay on genomic DNA amplified the CDR3 region of rearranged TCR beta genes. On the Illumina HiSeq System, the amplified TCR beta libraries were sequenced as 87-base-pair reads. Concerning the study's data processing: Across the roughly 600 repertoires, a later analysis counted 78 million or so unique TCR beta chains, 9 million to 14 million of which were shared by at least two donors. Raw reads were error-corrected and collapsed into unique sequences with a nearest-neighbor algorithm that merged closely related sequences to remove PCR and sequencing errors. V, D and J gene segments were assigned by aligning CDR3 sequences to IMGT reference sequences. Each retained sequence needed at least a six-nucleotide match to both a V gene segment and a J gene segment. A rearrangement was called productive if the CDR3 had no stop codons and remained in frame with V and J, and every other rearrangement was called non-productive. Following IMGT convention, CDR3 was defined as the stretch from the second conserved V-encoded cysteine to the conserved J-encoded phenylalanine. The earlier analysis of a few hundred of the donors excluded any sequence lacking an unambiguous match to a single V gene segment. In an earlier analysis of around 600 of the donors, V segments were called functional above 56.7% productive rearrangements and were called segregating when the between-donor standard deviation exceeded 5%. A statistical classification framework was built for diagnosing cytomegalovirus status from the catalog of TCR beta chain sequences. In a later analysis, V and J genes were assigned by comparing TCR nucleotide sequences against IMGT/GENE-DB human TR gene sequences. Using the TCRdist pipeline, a later analysis assigned CDR3 sequences along with most-parsimonious VDJ recombination scenarios. In a later analysis, each TCR beta chain was defined by its CDR3 amino acid sequence together with its V-gene family, and reads lacking a unique V-gene family were excluded. A later analysis removed 592 highly shared, low-generation-probability nucleotide sequences to deal with suspected cross-contamination and a sequencing artifact. A later analysis calculated a clonal expansion index for each public chain from normalized within-repertoire ranks of inferred template counts. In a later analysis, generation probabilities were computed using a VDJ recombination model fitted to out-of-frame rearrangements, and the results were checked against IGoR. A later analysis scored TCR-TCR, TCR-HLA and TCR-CMV co-occurrence with hypergeometric tests, applying a repertoire-size bias correction to TCR pairs. False discovery rates were estimated in a later analysis by permuting HLA or CMV assignments 20 times. A later analysis grouped co-occurring TCRs with DBSCAN, adding TCRdist sequence similarity when clustering within HLA-allele-positive subsets. For co-occurrence clustering, repertoires with fewer than 30,000 or more than 120,000 public chains were excluded, along with roughly five repertoires with anomalous nucleotide sharing. The immuneACCESS repertoire file appears here via TCRdb, limited to in-frame rearrangements. These files lack a portion of the clones; in checked studies, under half of the deficit traces to unresolved V genes, and the cause of the others is not known. D and trimming were read from the DNA, whereas the V and J calls and clone size are those reported in that table. Recorded for this sample are 200,000 to 250,000 clones; roughly four fifths of them occurred a single time. Around 8.6% of the sample rests with the top ten.

A remark on this clone: This receptor's antigen is unknown. No base quality information exists; no much larger clone differs at one position.

The cohort consisted of 650 to 850 healthy bone marrow donors. At the time of sampling, every cohort member was nominally healthy, though immune exposures that went unrecorded were likely present. The donor tested CMV seropositive, placing the donor among the 290 or so seropositive members of the cohort. A peripheral blood sample was provided by each donor, and peripheral blood mononuclear cells were used for TCR beta sequencing. Genomic DNA was extracted from the blood cell samples with the Qiagen DNeasy Blood Extraction Kit. The research as a whole found: The study gave a list of around 170 TCR beta chains associated with cytomegalovirus. A group of highly shared sequence variants was considered likely to be a technical artifact of the sequencing pipeline. According to a later analysis, most CMV-associated TCR beta chains appeared to be HLA-restricted, and the HLA associations seemed to be driven largely by CMV exposure. V-gene and J-gene trimming of TCR beta chains was associated with a missense DCLRE1C variant in a later genetic analysis, and the association was replicated in an independent cohort. A further reported finding was that TCR beta sequences accurately predicted the HLA-A and HLA-B alleles for most subjects in the first cohort. Cytomegalovirus status was reported to be diagnosed by the classifier with high specificity and sensitivity in both the original and validation cohorts. Several of the top co-occurrence clusters appeared to be linked to parvovirus B19, influenza, CMV and Epstein-Barr virus, according to a later analysis. The cohort was sequenced for TCR beta chains only, and without alpha or paired-chain data the features that could be detected were limited. At a false discovery rate of 0.05, a later analysis linked 16,000 or so TCR beta sequences to specific HLA alleles. Because counts were too low, more than 15 rarely observed V segments, including chromosome 9 orphons, were left out of the earlier analysis of 587 of the donors. When HLA alleles, especially DR and DQ, strongly co-occurred, attributing TCR associations to individual alleles was difficult. Immune exposure information for the cohort was limited to CMV serostatus. The presence/absence analyses assumed that sequencing depth was roughly uniform across donors, and that assumption may not be true. Broadly in line with IMGT annotations, most TCR beta V segments showed up in productive rearrangements about 87% or about 30% of the time in an earlier analysis of a few hundred of the donors. Across donors, most TCR sequences were observed very rarely, whereas some public TCRs were present in many individuals. Linkage disequilibrium might explain the correlated functional status among segregating V segments, but an unknown experimental factor could not be excluded. In a later analysis, HLA-associated TCR beta chains showed more clonal expansion and lower generation probabilities than non-associated chains that were equally common. Because some donors lacked HLA typing at each locus, the association tests relied only on the typed subset. According to a later analysis, TCR association rates differed among HLA loci, with DRB1 alleles showing the most associated TCRs and HLA-C alleles showing the fewest. The authors suggested that the approach could potentially be generalized to other disease states and immunological phenotypes. Because the 87-base-pair reads could not distinguish some IMGT-functional V segments, including TRBV6-2 and TRBV6-3, those segments were excluded. Compared with the approximately 670-donor mean, donors in an Asian-associated ancestry cluster had fewer N-insertions in productive TCRs, according to a later genetic analysis. Three of the identified cytomegalovirus-associated TCR beta chains were confirmed in vitro to be specific for cytomegalovirus antigens.

The sequence derives from a woman in her fifties or sixties in good health and CMV-seropositive. The chain couples TRBV5-4 to TRBJ2-1; 10 bases in between match TRBD2. Source material: PBMCs. The bases read TGTGCCAGCAGCTTGCTAGCGGGAGCTTACAATGAGCAGTTCTTC. The translation is CASSLLAGAYNEQFF.